Sequencing of this T cell receptor beta chain was carried out in a study of blood T cell repertoires in COVID-19. Study-level background: The analysed material was cDNA or gDNA that came from T cells, B-cell-depleted T cells, or PBMCs.

Some clones are missing from TCRdb's copy, which holds only in-frame ones; the method was immunoSEQ multiplex PCR. The top ten clones hold about 3.5% of a sample with about 240,000 clones, about 86% of them seen once. The CDR3 runs 17 residues. V was clipped by 2 bases and J by 6 bases; unmatched bases: 7. Per germline, CDR1 LGHNA and CDR2 YNFKEQ. Participants had their cohort set by participant-reported clinical history. V usage is TRBV4-2 and J usage is TRBJ2-2; 12 bases are a match to TRBD2. This sequence was found in a woman aged 40 to 49 with acute COVID-19. Sequencing used PBMCs or T cells enriched from blood (not recorded which). In DNA, the CDR3 is TGTGCCAGCAGCCAACTAGCGGGAGGGCTCGGGTCCGGGGAGCTGTTTTTT. Protein: CASSQLAGGLGSGELFF.